The 12 T cell receptor beta chains below come from one sample, sequenced in a study of T cell clones after liver transplantation. Data came from immunoSEQ multiplex PCR; TCRdb stores just in-frame clones and leaves some out. Here the sample spans under 12,000 clones, 60% to 75% being singletons. Sequencing was performed on CD4+ T cells from blood, taken 32 months after liver transplant. The receptors come from a human patient who received a liver transplant. Some T cells may be provided by the graft donor.

The J gene is TRBJ2-1, the V gene TRBV14; no reliable D call. There are 16 residues in the CDR3. Looked up from germline, CDR1 is SGHDN and CDR2 is FVKESK. V was trimmed by 1 base and J by 4 bases, leaving 14 bases between them. The CDR3 region is CASSQVTVGAYNEQFF. CDR3 nucleotide sequence: TGTGCCAGCAGCCAAGTCACAGTTGGTGCTTACAATGAGCAGTTCTTC.

This chain links TRBV19 with TRBJ1-2; tentatively, D is TRBD1 (6 bases). V was shortened by 5 bases and J by 1 base, with 14 bases between the two germline ends. Germline loops: CDR1 LNHDA, CDR2 SQIVND (reference sequence). The CDR3 has 15 residues. The CDR3 sequence: CASSPSGGSNYGYTF. In DNA form, the CDR3 reads TGTGCCAGTAGTCCCTCTGGGGGCAGTAACTATGGCTACACCTTC.

This clone has just one count. The chain is built from TRBV19 and TRBJ1-4; D gene unclear. The CDR3 contains 15 residues. CDR1 LNHDA and CDR2 SQIVND come from the germline V gene (reference sequence). Trimming pared 3 bases from V and 4 bases from J, leaving 12 bases between. DNA of the CDR3: TGTGCCAGTAGTATGGCTGGACCCCGTAATGAAAAACTGTTTTTT. Residues: CASSMAGPRNEKLFF.

The gene calls are TRBV2 and TRBJ2-7, with 8 bases aligning to TRBD1. With 2 bases clipped from V and 4 bases from J, the junction kept 1 base outside the gene matches. CDR3 length: 13 residues. CDR1 and CDR2 from the germline V gene are SNHLY and FYNNEI. DNA for the CDR3: TGTGCCAGCAGTGAATACAGGGGGTACGAGCAGTACTTC. Its protein product is CASSEYRGYEQYF.

The V call is TRBV7-6, the J call TRBJ2-4; unclear D gene. CDR1 and CDR2 (germline): SGHVS, FNYEAQ. Trimming left V 4 bases short and J 9 bases short, with 16 bases between. The CDR3 is 14 amino acids. CDR3 nucleotides: TGTGCCAGCAGCTCCATCGAAGATTTGGGCATTCAGTACTTC. It is translated as CASSSIEDLGIQYF.

In the case of this clone: The sample holds other DNA sequences that translate to the same CDR3. The rearrangement links TRBV27 to TRBJ1-1, with D perhaps TRBD1 (5 bases). This CDR3 comprises 12 residues. Deletions cut 0 bases from V and 8 bases from J, with 7 bases between. CDR1 and CDR2 from the germline V gene are MNHEY and SMNVEV (reference sequence). The CDR3 sequence: CASSLSGREAFF. The CDR3 bases are TGTGCCAGCAGTTTATCGGGGCGGGAAGCTTTCTTT.

J is TRBJ2-1 and V is TRBV27; no definite D call. V gave up 2 bases and J gave up 1 base, with 6 bases separating them. This CDR3 spans 14 amino acids. Germline V gene sequence: CDR1 MNHEY, CDR2 SMNVEV (reference sequence). The CDR3 region has the DNA TGTGCCAGCAGTTTAACTAATTCCTACAATGAGCAGTTCTTC. It translates to CASSLTNSYNEQFF.

In its sample, this clone ranks as medium-sized. The CDR3 spells CASSLGGDGSYEQYV. CDR3 in DNA: TGTGCCAGCAGCTTGGGGGGAGACGGATCCTACGAGCAGTACGTC. The chain employs TRBV5-5 and TRBJ2-7, with a tentative D call TRBD2 (5 bases). The CDR3 spans 15 residues. The V end was cut by 0 bases, the J end by 1 base, with 11 bases between. CDR1 is SGHKS, CDR2 YYEKEE, per germline (reference sequence).

This clone was seen just once. The V gene is TRBV6-1, the J gene TRBJ1-6; D might be TRBD1 (5 bases). This CDR3 comprises 16 residues. V was trimmed by 3 bases and J by 10 bases, leaving 19 bases between them. Germline CDR1 reads MNHNS; CDR2 reads SASEGT. The CDR3 is CASSEGPDLVWSPLHF. Here the CDR3 DNA reads TGTGCCAGCAGTGAGGGACCCGACTTGGTATGGTCACCCCTCCACTTT.

This chain links TRBV15 with TRBJ2-3; D call uncertain. The CDR3 sequence is 19 residues long. With 0 bases removed from V and 0 bases from J, the gap between germline ends came to 19 bases. Germline CDR1 reads LNHNV; CDR2 reads YYDKDF (reference sequence). CDR3 nucleotides: TGTGCCACCAGCAGAGATCCACCGGTGGATTTTTTTAGCACAGATACGCAGTATTTT. Amino acids: CATSRDPPVDFFSTDTQYF. Looking up the rest from reference TRBV15 and TRBJ2-3 gives the full variable domain: DAMVIQNPRYQVTQFGKPVTLSCSQTLNHNVMYWYQQKSSQAPKLLFHYYDKDFNNEADTPDNFQSRRPNTSFCFLDIRSPGLGDTAMYLCATSRDPPVDFFSTDTQYFGPGTRLTVL.

The chain couples TRBV6-1 to TRBJ1-6; D is undetermined. Germline V CDR1 and CDR2: MNHNS, SASEGT. V was shortened by 6 bases and J by 3 bases, with 3 bases between the two germline ends. CDR3 length equals 12 residues. CDR3 sequence: CASRFYNSPLHF. DNA for the CDR3: TGTGCCAGCAGATTCTATAATTCACCCCTCCACTTT.

This clone was observed a few times. The CDR3 nucleotides are TGTGCCAGCAGTGATGTTGCCGGAATGGGGAATGAGCAGTTCTTC. As protein: CASSDVAGMGNEQFF. The rearrangement uses TRBV6-1 and TRBJ2-1; no reliable D call. With 3 bases removed from V and 7 bases from J, the gap between germline ends came to 16 bases. The CDR3 spans 15 residues. Germline V gene data show CDR1 as MNHNS and CDR2 as SASEGT.